This TCR beta chain was recovered during a study of blood T cells in healthy people across ages. This clonotype was observed a few times. Its antigen remains unidentified. This CDR3 has 16 amino acids. Germline V gene data show CDR1 as SGHRS and CDR2 as YFSETQ. V was clipped by 4 bases and J by 2 bases; unmatched bases: 4. Study results and limitations: Since the PBMCs were unsorted, naive and antigen-experienced cells could not be conclusively compared.

Through a sample-barcoded 5' primer and a J-beta primer mix, a second PCR was run for roughly 6 to 11 cycles. A single record per CDR3 protein comes from TCRdb applying MiXCR to the 5' RACE reads. This table has roughly 1 million distinct CDR3 sequences, roughly a quarter appearing once. The same data also contributed to another study, on T cells of mothers and their children. That work states: A few healthy Caucasian mothers, along with their six children, were the donors.

The origin of this receptor is a girl between 2 and 10 years old in good health. Sequencing was performed on blood. This chain uses TRBV5-1 with TRBJ2-1, with 12 bases aligning to TRBD2. Here the CDR3 DNA reads TGCGCCAGCAGCCCCTCTAGCGGGGGGGCCTACAATGAGCAGTTCTTC. The encoded protein is CASSPSSGGAYNEQFF.